The rows below give T cell receptor beta chains drawn from one sample of a study of human T cells and chemical hapten exposure. TCRdb independently ran MiXCR on the RACE reads; one entry per CDR3 protein. The data show about 59,000 distinct CDR3 sequences, around 11% seen once. The specimen was whole blood, collected in connection with sensitization to the hapten diphenylcyclopropenone (DPC). All receptors derive from a middle-aged woman with alopecia areata. Some clones in this sample may be carry-over from other donors' samples. CDR3s include the opening cysteine and the closing phenylalanine or tryptophan. Each record gives: clone size, D gene, J gene, V gene, CDR3 DNA, CDR3 protein. A D gene is named only where the DNA matches it firmly. Clone size, where shown, is once, few, many, or a class for clones that have expanded.

abundance: .; d_gene: .; j_gene: TRBJ2-3; v_gene: TRBV9; CDR3nt: TGTGCCAGCAGCGTAGAGCACACAGATACGCAGTATTTT; CDR3aa: CASSVEHTDTQYF
abundance: few; d_gene: TRBD1; j_gene: TRBJ2-5; v_gene: TRBV12-3/TRBV12-4; CDR3nt: TGTGCCAGCAGTCCCCGGACAGGGGAATGGGAGACCCAGTACTTC; CDR3aa: CASSPRTGEWETQYF
abundance: few; d_gene: TRBD1; j_gene: TRBJ2-4; v_gene: TRBV11-2; CDR3nt: TGTGCCAGCAGCCCTCGACAGGGAAGCATTCAGTACTTC; CDR3aa: CASSPRQGSIQYF
abundance: many; d_gene: TRBD1; j_gene: TRBJ2-7; v_gene: TRBV29-1; CDR3nt: TGCAGCGTTGTGGTGCAGGGGGCAGGAGAGCAGTACTTC; CDR3aa: CSVVVQGAGEQYF
abundance: .; d_gene: TRBD2; j_gene: TRBJ2-1; v_gene: TRBV7-7; CDR3nt: TGTGCCAGCAGCTCGACTAGCGGGAAAAATGAGCAGTTCTTC; CDR3aa: CASSSTSGKNEQFF
abundance: .; d_gene: TRBD1; j_gene: TRBJ2-3; v_gene: TRBV7-2; CDR3nt: TGTGCCAGCAGCTTTAAGACAGGGGTGACAGATACGCAGTATTTT; CDR3aa: CASSFKTGVTDTQYF
abundance: .; d_gene: .; j_gene: TRBJ1-1; v_gene: TRBV7-2; CDR3nt: TGTGCCAGCAGCTTAAATCGGAGGGGGATGAACACTGAAGCTTTCTTT; CDR3aa: CASSLNRRGMNTEAFF
abundance: many; d_gene: .; j_gene: TRBJ1-1; v_gene: TRBV14; CDR3nt: TGTGCCAGCAGCCAAGCCGGAGGGGGGAACACTGAAGCTTTCTTT; CDR3aa: CASSQAGGGNTEAFF
abundance: many; d_gene: .; j_gene: TRBJ2-1; v_gene: TRBV11-3; CDR3nt: TGTGCCAGCAGCTTAGGTGGAGACAATGAGCAGTTCTTC; CDR3aa: CASSLGGDNEQFF
abundance: .; d_gene: TRBD1; j_gene: TRBJ1-3; v_gene: TRBV18; CDR3nt: TGTGCCAGCTCACCCGTATGGGGACAGGGCCCTGGAAACACCATATATTTT; CDR3aa: CASSPVWGQGPGNTIYF
abundance: many; d_gene: .; j_gene: TRBJ2-7; v_gene: TRBV6-2/TRBV6-3; CDR3nt: TGTGCCAGCAGTTACAGGCGCGGACTTAGCACCTACGAGCAGTACTTC; CDR3aa: CASSYRRGLSTYEQYF
abundance: many; d_gene: .; j_gene: TRBJ1-5; v_gene: TRBV2; CDR3nt: TGTGCCAGCATGGGGGGAAGCCAGCCCCAGCATTTT; CDR3aa: CASMGGSQPQHF
abundance: .; d_gene: TRBD1; j_gene: TRBJ2-2; v_gene: TRBV6-2/TRBV6-3; CDR3nt: TGTGCCAGCAGTTACCGCCCCGGGACAGGGAACACCGGGGAGCTGTTTTTT; CDR3aa: CASSYRPGTGNTGELFF
abundance: few; d_gene: .; j_gene: TRBJ2-6; v_gene: TRBV6-1; CDR3nt: TGTGCCAGCAGTGGGATCAGGGCCGGGGCCAACGTCCTGACTTTC; CDR3aa: CASSGIRAGANVLTF
abundance: few; d_gene: .; j_gene: TRBJ2-1; v_gene: TRBV4-3; CDR3nt: TGCGCCAGCAGCCAAGATCCTGGGGGTGGCAATGAGCAGTTCTTC; CDR3aa: CASSQDPGGGNEQFF
abundance: many; d_gene: TRBD2; j_gene: TRBJ2-3; v_gene: TRBV6-5; CDR3nt: TGTGCCAGCAGTAGGGGGGGGACTAGCGGGGCCTTGGATACGCAGTATTTT; CDR3aa: CASSRGGTSGALDTQYF
abundance: many; d_gene: .; j_gene: TRBJ2-7; v_gene: TRBV5-8; CDR3nt: TGTGCCAGCAGTCTTGTGGTGGGGGGACCCTACGAGCAGTACTTC; CDR3aa: CASSLVVGGPYEQYF
abundance: many; d_gene: .; j_gene: TRBJ2-1; v_gene: TRBV9; CDR3nt: TGTGCCAGCAGCTCGAGCTCCTACAATGAGCAGTTCTTC; CDR3aa: CASSSSSYNEQFF
abundance: many; d_gene: TRBD1; j_gene: TRBJ1-5; v_gene: TRBV3-1; CDR3nt: TGTGCCAGCAGCCAATTGGGACAGCGACCGTATAGCAATCAGCCCCAGCATTTT; CDR3aa: CASSQLGQRPYSNQPQHF
abundance: few; d_gene: TRBD1; j_gene: TRBJ2-7; v_gene: TRBV12-3/TRBV12-4; CDR3nt: TGTGCCAGCAGAGGACAGGGAAGGAACGGCGAGCAGTACTTC; CDR3aa: CASRGQGRNGEQYF
abundance: few; d_gene: TRBD2; j_gene: TRBJ2-7; v_gene: TRBV6-5; CDR3nt: TGTGCCAGCAGCCCCCTTAGACTAGCGGGTGCCTACGAGCAGTACTTC; CDR3aa: CASSPLRLAGAYEQYF
abundance: many; d_gene: TRBD1; j_gene: TRBJ1-5; v_gene: TRBV6-1; CDR3nt: TGTGCCAGCAGTCGACAGGGGGAGATGAGCAATCAGCCCCAGCATTTT; CDR3aa: CASSRQGEMSNQPQHF